Sequencing of this T cell receptor (beta chain) was carried out in a study of T-cell memory formation after mild COVID-19. TCRdb re-derived calls from the 5' RACE reads in MiXCR, one entry per CDR3 protein. Seen here are 190,000 or so distinct CDR3 sequences, around 27% observed once, and the top ten hold about an eighth. This clonotype has a handful of counts. Germline CDR1 ENHRY, CDR2 SYGVKD. The CDR3 totals 14 residues. V lost 6 bases to trimming and J lost 1 base; unmatched junction nucleotides: 2. The source material was PBMCs or a T cell subset sorted from them (not recorded which). This chain joins TRBV10-3 and TRBJ2-5, with 10 nucleotides matching TRBD2. This receptor was identified in an adult woman who had mild COVID-19 (a few samples of this study predate the infection). Cell type and time point are not known. CDR3 amino acids: CAIRASGSQETQYF. The CDR3 DNA sequence: TGTGCCATCAGGGCTAGCGGGAGCCAAGAGACCCAGTACTTC.